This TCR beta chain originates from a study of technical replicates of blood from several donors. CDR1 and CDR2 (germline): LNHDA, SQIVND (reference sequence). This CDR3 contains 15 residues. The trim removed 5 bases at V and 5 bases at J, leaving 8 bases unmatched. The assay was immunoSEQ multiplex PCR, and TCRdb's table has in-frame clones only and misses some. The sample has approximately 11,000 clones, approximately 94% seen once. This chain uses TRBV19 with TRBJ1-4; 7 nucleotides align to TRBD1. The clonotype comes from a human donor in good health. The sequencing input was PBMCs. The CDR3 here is CASSPGGTDNEKLFF. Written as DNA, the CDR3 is TGTGCCAGTAGTCCGGGGGGGACAGACAATGAAAAACTGTTTTTT.